The rows below give T cell receptor beta chains drawn from one sample of a study of cytomegalovirus exposure and HLA in healthy donors. Profiling relied on immunoSEQ multiplex PCR, and the TCRdb table lists in-frame clones only, not all of them. The sample includes 95,000 to 150,000 clones, around three fifths of them seen just once. Source material: PBMCs. Receptor source: a woman aged 40 to 50 in good health and CMV-seropositive. Both conserved end residues are part of each CDR3. Fields, in order: D gene, V gene, J gene, clone size, CDR3 protein. D genes are given only for firm matches. Only part of the rows carry a size: once, few, many, or a class if the clone is expanded.

-	TRBV30	TRBJ1-1	-	CAWGTGYTEAFF
-	TRBV7-3	TRBJ2-5	-	CASSPARGETQYF
TRBD1	TRBV19	TRBJ2-7	-	CASSIGGQLAYEQYF
TRBD1	TRBV19	TRBJ1-5	-	CASSPDRRISNQPQHF
-	TRBV28	TRBJ1-1	-	CASILDGKNTEAFF
-	TRBV4-1	-	-	CASSPSQGSSYEQYF
-	TRBV19	TRBJ1-1	-	CASTYRGNTEAFF
-	TRBV6-1	TRBJ2-2	medium-sized	CASSGLPNTGELFF
-	TRBV29-1	TRBJ1-1	-	CSVGIRGRTEAFF
TRBD2	TRBV5-1	TRBJ2-1	few	CASKVGGGWTSGGSYNEQFF
TRBD2	TRBV7-2	TRBJ2-3	-	CASSFGSGGARMMQYF
TRBD1	TRBV30	TRBJ1-1	few	CAWDRETEAFF
-	TRBV4-1	TRBJ2-5	-	CASSQGLSGSRRETQYF
-	TRBV6-4	TRBJ2-6	-	CASSERSRQESSGANVLTF
TRBD2	TRBV10-1	TRBJ2-1	-	CASSPAGGHNEQFF
-	TRBV7-6	TRBJ1-1	few	CASSLDHNTEAFF
-	TRBV7-2	TRBJ1-5	few	CASSLITGTNSNQPQHF
-	TRBV7-2	TRBJ1-2	-	CASSPRQAYGYTF
-	TRBV20-1	TRBJ1-1	few	CSAPRRREAFF
TRBD2	TRBV6-5	TRBJ2-7	few	CASSYSLARSYEQYF